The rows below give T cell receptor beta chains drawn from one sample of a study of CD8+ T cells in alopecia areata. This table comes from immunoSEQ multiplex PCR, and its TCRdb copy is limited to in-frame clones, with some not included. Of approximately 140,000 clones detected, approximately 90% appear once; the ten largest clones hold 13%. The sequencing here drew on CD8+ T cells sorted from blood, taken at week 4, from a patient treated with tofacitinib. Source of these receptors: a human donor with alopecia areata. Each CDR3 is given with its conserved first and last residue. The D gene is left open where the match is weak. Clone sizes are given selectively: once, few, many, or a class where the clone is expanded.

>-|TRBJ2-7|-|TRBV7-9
TGTGCCAGCAGCCCCCCGGGCCTAGACTACGAGCAGTACTTC
CASSPPGLDYEQYF
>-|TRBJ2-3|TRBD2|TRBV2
TGTGCCAGCACTCTAGCGGGATACACAGATACGCAGTATTTT
CASTLAGYTDTQYF
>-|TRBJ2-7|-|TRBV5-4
TGTGCCAGCAGCTTGATTGGCGGAGCTACCTACGAGCAGTACTTC
CASSLIGGATYEQYF
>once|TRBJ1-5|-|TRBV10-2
TGCGCCAGCAGTGAACATGGGTCTAATCAGCCCCAGCATTTT
CASSEHGSNQPQHF
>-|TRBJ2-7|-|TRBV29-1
TGCAGCGTTGAATCGCGAGGGGCCCATGGGACTCGGGAGCAGTACTTC
CSVESRGAHGTREQYF
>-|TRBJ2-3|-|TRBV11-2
TGTGCCAGCAGCTCAGAGGGGGGGGCCACAGATACGCAGTATTTT
CASSSEGGATDTQYF
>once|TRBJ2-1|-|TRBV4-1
TGCGCCAGCAGCCAAGAAGGGCTAGGGATCTCCTACAATGAGCAGTTCTTC
CASSQEGLGISYNEQFF
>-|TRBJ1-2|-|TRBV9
TGTGCCAGCAGCGTAGATAAGGGAAACTATGGCTACACCTTC
CASSVDKGNYGYTF
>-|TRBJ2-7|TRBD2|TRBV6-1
TGTGCCAGCAGTGAGATAGCGGGTCCCTACGAGCAGTACTTC
CASSEIAGPYEQYF
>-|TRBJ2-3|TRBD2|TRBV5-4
TGTGCCAGCAGCTGGGAGATTAGCGGGGGAGCAGATACGCAGTATTTT
CASSWEISGGADTQYF
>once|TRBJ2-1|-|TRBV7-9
TGTGCCAGCAGCTTAAGGTTCTATGAGCAGTTCTTC
CASSLRFYEQFF
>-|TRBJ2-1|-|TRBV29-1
TGCAGCGTCCCGTGGCTCCACAATGAGCAGTTCTTC
CSVPWLHNEQFF
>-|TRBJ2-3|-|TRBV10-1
TGCGCCACCAGCCGGGACCAAAGCACAGATACGCAGTATTTT
CATSRDQSTDTQYF
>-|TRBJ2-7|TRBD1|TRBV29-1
TGCAGCGTTGATGCAGGACAGGGCTTTTCCTCCTACGAGCAGTACTTC
CSVDAGQGFSSYEQYF
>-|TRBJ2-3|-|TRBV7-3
TGTGCCAGCAGCCTACTGAAAAGGAGGGACGATACGCAGTATTTT
CASSLLKRRDDTQYF
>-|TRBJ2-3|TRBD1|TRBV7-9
TGTGCCAGCAGCATCTCTACAGGGGATGGTACGCAGTATTTT
CASSISTGDGTQYF
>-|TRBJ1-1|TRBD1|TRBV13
TGTGCCAGCAGCTTACAGGGGGCTCTGAACACTGAAGCTTTCTTT
CASSLQGALNTEAFF
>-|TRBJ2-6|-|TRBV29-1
TGCAGCGTTTGGGTGCCTGACGCCGGGGCCAACGTCCTGACTTTC
CSVWVPDAGANVLTF
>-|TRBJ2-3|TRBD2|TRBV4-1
TGCGCCAGCAGCCAACTAGCGGGAGGGAGAGCAGATACGCAGTATTTT
CASSQLAGGRADTQYF
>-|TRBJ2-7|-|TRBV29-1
TGCAGCGTTGAATTGGTAATTGGTAGCTACGAGCAGTACTTC
CSVELVIGSYEQYF
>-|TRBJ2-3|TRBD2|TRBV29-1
TGCAGCGTTTCTGCCCCTAGCGGGGGGGCGCCCGATACGCAGTATTTT
CSVSAPSGGAPDTQYF
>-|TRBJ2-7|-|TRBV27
TGTGCCAGCAGTCCCCAACCGGGACTTATCTACGAGCAGTACTTC
CASSPQPGLIYEQYF
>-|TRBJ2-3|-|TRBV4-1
TGCGCCAGCAGCCAGGCTCCGGGGGCCACCTACACAGATACGCAGTATTTT
CASSQAPGATYTDTQYF
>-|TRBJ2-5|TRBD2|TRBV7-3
TGTGCCAGCAGCTCCACGGGGGGGCAAGAGACCCAGTACTTC
CASSSTGGQETQYF
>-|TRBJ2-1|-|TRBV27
TGTGCCAGCAGTCTTGGACCCTTCCCCAATGAGCAGTTCTTC
CASSLGPFPNEQFF
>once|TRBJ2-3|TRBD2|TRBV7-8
TGTGCCAGCAGCCGTGGACTAGTAAGCACAGATACGCAGTATTTT
CASSRGLVSTDTQYF
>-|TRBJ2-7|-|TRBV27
TGTGCGTCGGCCTCCGGGGTCCACGAGCAGTACTTC
CASASGVHEQYF
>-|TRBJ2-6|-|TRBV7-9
TGTGCCAGCAGCGGTAGACAGGAATCCTCTGGGGCCAACGTCCTGACTTTC
CASSGRQESSGANVLTF
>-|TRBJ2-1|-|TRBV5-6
TGTGCCAGCAGCCCCCAGCCCCCACCTGTCAATGAGCAGTTCTTC
CASSPQPPPVNEQFF
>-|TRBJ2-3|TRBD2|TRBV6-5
TGTGCCAGCAGGGGGGGACTAGCGGGCACAGATACGCAGTATTTT
CASRGGLAGTDTQYF
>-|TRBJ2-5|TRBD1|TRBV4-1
TGCGCCAGCAGCCAGGGACAGGGAGATAGAGAGACCCAGTACTTC
CASSQGQGDRETQYF
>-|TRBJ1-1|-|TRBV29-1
TGCAGCGTTAGTACAGCGAACACTGAAGCTTTCTTT
CSVSTANTEAFF
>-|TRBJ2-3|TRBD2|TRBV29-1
TGCAGCGTTGATGAGGTAGCGGGGGGCATCACAGATACGCAGTATTTT
CSVDEVAGGITDTQYF
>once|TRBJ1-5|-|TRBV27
TGTGCCAGCAGTGCGGGACAAAGCAATCAGCCCCAGCATTTT
CASSAGQSNQPQHF
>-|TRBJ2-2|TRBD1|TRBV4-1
TGCGCCAGCAGCCGAACGGGACAGGGAGACACCGGGGAGCTGTTTTTT
CASSRTGQGDTGELFF
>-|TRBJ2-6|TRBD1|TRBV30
TGTGCCTGGAGCACAGGGGCCGGGGCCAACGTCCTGACTTTC
CAWSTGAGANVLTF
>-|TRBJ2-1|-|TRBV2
TGTGCCAGCAGTGAAGCGCTTATTCGGCAGAACAATGAGCAGTTCTTC
CASSEALIRQNNEQFF
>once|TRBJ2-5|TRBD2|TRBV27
TGTGCCAGCAGTTTACGGCGGGAGGGCCGAGAGACCCAGTACTTC
CASSLRREGRETQYF
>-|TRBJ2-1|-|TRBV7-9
TGTGCCAGCAGCCCGCCCAGCGGAAATCTCAATGAGCAGTTCTTC
CASSPPSGNLNEQFF
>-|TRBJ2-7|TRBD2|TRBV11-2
TGTGCCAGCAGCTTTTCACTAGCGGGGGTCCCCTACGAGCAGTACTTC
CASSFSLAGVPYEQYF
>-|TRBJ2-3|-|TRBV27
TGTGCCAGCAGTCCCTACACAGATACGCAGTATTTT
CASSPYTDTQYF
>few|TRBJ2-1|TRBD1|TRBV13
TGTGCCAGCAGCCGACAGGGTGGCAATGAGCAGTTCTTC
CASSRQGGNEQFF
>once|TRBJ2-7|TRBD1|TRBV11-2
TGTGCCAGCAGCTTACGGACAGGGACCTACGAGCAGTACTTC
CASSLRTGTYEQYF
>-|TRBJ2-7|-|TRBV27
TGTGCCAGCAGTACTGGGACGGTCTACGAGCAGTACTTC
CASSTGTVYEQYF
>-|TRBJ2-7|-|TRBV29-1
TGCAGCGTTGAGGGAGACAGCTACGAGCAGTACTTC
CSVEGDSYEQYF
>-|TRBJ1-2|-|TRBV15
TGTGCCACCAGCAGAGAAAACCCCTTGGATGGCTACACCTTC
CATSRENPLDGYTF
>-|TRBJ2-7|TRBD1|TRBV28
TGTGCCAGCAGCCCCTCTCCAGGGGGATCCTACGAGCAGTACTTC
CASSPSPGGSYEQYF
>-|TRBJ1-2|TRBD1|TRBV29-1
TGCAGCGCGGACAGGTGCCCCTATAACTTTAACTATGGCTACACCTTC
CSADRCPYNFNYGYTF
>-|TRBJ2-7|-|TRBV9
TGTGCCAGCAGCGTAGCCACAGAATCCTACGAGCAGTACTTC
CASSVATESYEQYF
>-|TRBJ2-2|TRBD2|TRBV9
TGTGCCAGCAGCGTCAGCGGGGGGACCCGAACCGGGGAGCTGTTTTTT
CASSVSGGTRTGELFF